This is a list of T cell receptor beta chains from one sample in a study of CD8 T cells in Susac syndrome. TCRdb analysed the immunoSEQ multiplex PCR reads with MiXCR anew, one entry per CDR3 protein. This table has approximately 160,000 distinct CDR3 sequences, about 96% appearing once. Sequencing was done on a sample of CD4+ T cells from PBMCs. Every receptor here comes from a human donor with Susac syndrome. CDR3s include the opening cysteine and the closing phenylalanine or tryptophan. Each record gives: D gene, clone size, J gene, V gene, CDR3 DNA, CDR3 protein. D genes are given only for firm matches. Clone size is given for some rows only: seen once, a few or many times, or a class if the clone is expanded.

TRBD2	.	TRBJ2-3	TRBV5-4	TGTGCCAGCAGACCTGGACTAGCGGGAGGGAACACAGATACGCAGTATTTT	CASRPGLAGGNTDTQYF
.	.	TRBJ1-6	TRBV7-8	TGTGCCAGCAGCTCCGAGCAGGGGAATTCACCCCTCCACTTT	CASSSEQGNSPLHF
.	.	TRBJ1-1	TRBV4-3	TGCGCCAGCAGCCAAGAATCAGGTTTCGCTGAAGCTTTCTTT	CASSQESGFAEAFF
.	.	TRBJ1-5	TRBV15	TGTGCCACCAGCAGAGACGCCCGGGAGGGAAATCAGCCCCAGCATTTT	CATSRDAREGNQPQHF
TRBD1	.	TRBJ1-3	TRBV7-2	TGTGCCAGCAGCTCGGATCTACGGACAGGGTATTCTGGAAACACCATATATTTT	CASSSDLRTGYSGNTIYF
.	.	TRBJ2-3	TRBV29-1	TGCAGCGATGGCGGGACTTTCACAGATACGCAGTATTTT	CSDGGTFTDTQYF
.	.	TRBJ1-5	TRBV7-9	TGTGCCAGCAGCCCCAGACGGGATCAGCCCCAGCATTTT	CASSPRRDQPQHF
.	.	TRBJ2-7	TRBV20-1	TGCAGTGCTAGAGAGGGAGCTCAAGGGGAGCAGTACTTC	CSAREGAQGEQYF
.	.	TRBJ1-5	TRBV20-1	TGCAGTGCAGACAGACGGGGTTATAGCAATCAGCCCCAGCATTTT	CSADRRGYSNQPQHF
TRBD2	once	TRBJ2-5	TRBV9	TGTGCCAGCAGTTTCGGGAGGAGTCAAGAGACCCAGTACTTC	CASSFGRSQETQYF
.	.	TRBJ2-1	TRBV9	TGTGCCAGCAGCGTAGGGGATGAGCAGTTCTTC	CASSVGDEQFF
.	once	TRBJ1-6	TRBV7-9	TGTGCCAGCAGTCTTCCGGGACAAGTGGATTCACCCCTCCACTTT	CASSLPGQVDSPLHF
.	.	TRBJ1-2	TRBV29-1	TGCAGCGTTGAAGATCCAACAGGGTCCTATGGCTACACCTTC	CSVEDPTGSYGYTF
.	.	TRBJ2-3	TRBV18	TGTGCCAGCTCACCATTGGCTGCTACGACAGATACGCAGTATTTT	CASSPLAATTDTQYF
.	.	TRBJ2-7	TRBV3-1	TGTGCCAGCAGCCAATATCCCGACAGCTACGAGCAGTACTTC	CASSQYPDSYEQYF
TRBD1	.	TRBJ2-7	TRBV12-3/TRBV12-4	TGTGCCAGCCAGGACAGGCCTCTGGAGCAGTACTTC	CASQDRPLEQYF
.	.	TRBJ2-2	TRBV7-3	TGTGCCAGCAGCTGGGGAGGCGGGGAGCTGTTTTTT	CASSWGGGELFF
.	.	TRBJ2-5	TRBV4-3	TGCGCCAGCAGCCAAGATTGGCGGGGAGGCGAGACCCAGTACTTC	CASSQDWRGGETQYF
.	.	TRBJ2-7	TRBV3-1	TGTGCCAGCAGCTCCCGGGCTCGTCGCGAGCAGTACTTC	CASSSRARREQYF
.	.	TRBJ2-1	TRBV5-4	TGTGCCAGCAGCTGGGCCTCCAACAACGGCAATGAGCAGTTCTTC	CASSWASNNGNEQFF
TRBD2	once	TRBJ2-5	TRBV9	TGTGCCAGCAGCCTCAGCCTGGGAGGGATCCAAGAGACCCAGTACTTC	CASSLSLGGIQETQYF
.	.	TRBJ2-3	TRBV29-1	TGCAGCGCCCGGGGGACCCCCACAGATACGCAGTATTTT	CSARGTPTDTQYF
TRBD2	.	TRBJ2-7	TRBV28	TGTGCCAGCAGTTTTAATTGGCTGAGCGGGAGGACCTACGAGCAGTACTTC	CASSFNWLSGRTYEQYF
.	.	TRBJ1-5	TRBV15	TGTGCCACCAGCAGGGGGGAACCAAATCAGCCCCAGCATTTT	CATSRGEPNQPQHF
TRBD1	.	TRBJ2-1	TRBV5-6	TGTGCCAGCAGCTTGGGACAGGGTATTTCCTACAATGAGCAGTTCTTC	CASSLGQGISYNEQFF
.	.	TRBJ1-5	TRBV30	TGTGCCTGGAGTGTGACTGCAGGGTACAATCAGCCCCAGCATTTT	CAWSVTAGYNQPQHF
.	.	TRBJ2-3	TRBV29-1	TGCAGCCCTCGGTGGGGAGATACGCAGTATTTT	CSPRWGDTQYF
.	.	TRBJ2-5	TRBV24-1	TGTGCCACCAGTGATTTGCTCGGGGCCAAAGAGACCCAGTACTTC	CATSDLLGAKETQYF
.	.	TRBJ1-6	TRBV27	TGTGCCAGCAGTTTGGGGGGTTACAATTCACCCCTCCACTTT	CASSLGGYNSPLHF
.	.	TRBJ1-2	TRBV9	TGTGCCAGCAGCGGTACAGGGCGAGGCAACTATGGCTACACCTTC	CASSGTGRGNYGYTF
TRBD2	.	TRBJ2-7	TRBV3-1	TGTGCCAGCAGCCAAGTAGCGGGACCTTCCTACGAGCAGTACTTC	CASSQVAGPSYEQYF